This TCR beta chain comes out of a study of cytomegalovirus exposure and HLA in healthy donors. The study's findings and limits: Overall, approximately 150 TCR beta chains were annotated as cytomegalovirus-associated. Among TCR sequences, most were rare, though some public TCRs appeared in many donors.

As for this clone: Its antigen is unidentified.

Data came from immunoSEQ multiplex PCR; TCRdb stores just in-frame clones and leaves some out. The table has roughly 150,000 clones, around nine tenths seen once. This CDR3 is 14 amino acids long. The germline V gene has CDR1 MDHEN and CDR2 SYDVKM. Unmatched junction bases numbered 7, after V lost 7 bases and J lost 4 bases. The source material was PBMCs. V is TRBV28 and J is TRBJ2-3, with 8 bases identical to TRBD2. The clonotype was recovered from a woman younger than 30 in good health and CMV-seropositive. CDR3 in amino acids: CASIAGGPPDTQYF. CDR3 sequence (DNA): TGTGCCAGCATCGCGGGGGGCCCGCCAGATACGCAGTATTTT.